This TCR beta chain was captured by sequencing in a study of T cell clonality in common variable immunodeficiency. This clone appeared many times. The CDR3 end is not reached by the read, which stops 3 residues before it; the germline J gene fills it in. The assay was immunoSEQ multiplex PCR, and TCRdb's table has in-frame clones only and misses some. Listed for the sample are roughly 70,000 clones, none seen a single time. V shed 0 bases and J shed 8 bases, with 18 bases lying between them. CDR3 size: 16 residues. Germline V gene sequence: CDR1 SGDLS, CDR2 YYNGEE. The chain couples TRBV9 to TRBJ2-1; maybe TRBD1 (5 bases). The clonotype comes from a person between 18 and 75 years old in good health. Sequences were obtained from peripheral blood mononuclear cells. CDR3 region: CASSVDWTLVNDEQFF. The sequenced part of the CDR3 DNA is TGTGCCAGCAGCGTAGACTGGACACTTGTGAATGATGAG.